This TCR beta chain was sequenced during a study of shared clonotypes between healthy human individuals (dated by TCRdb to the early 2020s). As for the study more broadly: The cohort comprised two women and a few men aged 18 to 49 years. Per donor, three plates each were used for CD4 naive and CD4 memory, two for CD8 naive, and one for CD8 memory. Blood TCR repertoires of about 5 healthy adults were deeply sequenced to estimate repertoire size and the extent of clonotype sharing between individuals. To increase sequencing depth and limit assay-specific biases, different laboratories used diverse techniques to prepare libraries and sequence TCR repertoires. Between about 0.8 and 9 billion PBMCs per donor were obtained by leukapheresis. What the authors observed across the whole study: Incomplete sequencing was indicated by rarefaction of sorted-subset datasets, despite the large sequencing depth. Compared with non-shared clonotypes, clonotypes shared by all four sorted-subset donors had higher generation probabilities. Across a handful of donors, roughly 5.1% of naive CD4, around 3.5% of naive CD8, roughly 2.2% of memory CD4, and under 0.45% of memory CD8 clonotypes were shared. Larger estimated clonotype richness was generally found for naive subsets than for memory subsets. Pairwise subsampling indicated that sequencing depth was expected to affect the degree of clonotype sharing among donors. The small number of donors limited the genetic and exposure-history diversity represented. Sampling was limited to blood, and TCR repertoires in tissue likely differ from TCR repertoires in blood.

For the CD8 naive samples, CD45RO-negative cells were positively selected for CCR7, yielding a CD45RA+CCR7+ population from which TemRA cells were excluded. The donors were healthy, HIV-negative adults with no recently reported acute infections or vaccinations. Every donor was a Caucasian adult residing in Nashville, Tennessee, USA. Blood was collected by leukapheresis, and PBMCs were isolated by Ficoll-Histopaque density gradient centrifugation and then cryopreserved in liquid nitrogen vapor phase. Analytical flow cytometry was used to check the purity and quantity of every magnetically sorted T cell population. From each sorted fraction, genomic DNA was isolated and quantified by UV absorbance on a Nanodrop 2000c. The CDR3 goes from the cysteine to the phenylalanine over 16 residues. The sequence is cut down to CDR3 DNA, 48 bases in frame from base 1. Compared with germline, V lacks 5 bases and J lacks 3 bases; bases without a gene match: 11. CDR1 is given as MNHEY and CDR2 as SMNVEV, both from the germline V gene (reference sequence).

Using the deep immunoSEQ assay, multiplex PCR amplified TCR CDR3 regions from genomic DNA. Extracted genomic DNA from each cell subset was spread evenly across all wells of several immunoSEQ 96-well plates, with each plate serving as a replicate. For sorted subsets, each replicate PCR was loaded with around 220 ng genomic DNA, equivalent to 30,000 to 35,000 T cell genomes. Purified libraries were quantified with a Qubit 3.0 fluorometer, sized on a Bioanalyzer 2100, and re-quantified with the KAPA Library Quantification kit. Each immunoSEQ 96-well plate was sequenced on its own single-read 150-cycle Illumina NextSeq 550 flow cell. Under the source paper's analysis protocol: Because only junctional sequences without quality scores were contained in the immunoSEQ output, filtering matching that applied to full-length reads could not be performed. To assign V/J genes and CDR3, sequences were annotated against IMGT germline references using PyIR, a Python wrapper for IgBLAST v1.9. Reads were filtered out if the reads had weak V/J assignments (E-value above 1e-6), no CDR3, stop codons, out-of-frame junctions, or ambiguous translated residues. V3J clonotypes were defined as sequences sharing the same inferred V gene, J gene, and CDR3 amino acid sequence. The percentage overlap between two repertoires was calculated by dividing the number of shared unique clonotypes by the size of the smaller repertoire. RTK rarefaction, the Chao1 estimator, and Recon v2.1 estimates of unobserved clonotypes were used to assess repertoire richness. Generation probabilities were computed with OLGA for all TCRbeta clonotypes obtained by the gDNA method from several donors. TCRdb took over this immuneACCESS table, retaining in-frame rearrangements with V and J assigned. Such tables are incomplete; in checked studies, under half of the missing clones stem from an unresolved V gene, and the remainder is unexplained. V and J calls and clone size are as listed in that table; D and trimming were resolved from the DNA. This sample is represented by roughly 1,800,000 clones; about 95% of them were singletons. Of the sample, 1% to 1.5% falls within the top ten clones.

For this clone: This clone's antigen is unknown. No quality values exist for individual bases; no much larger clone is one base distant.

This receptor was taken from a young man in good health. The sequencing input was naive CD8+ T cells sorted from blood. The sample's cell subset or site label, in plain terms: CD45RA+CCR7+. The chain is encoded by TRBV27 joined to TRBJ1-1; TRBD1 agrees with 8 junctional bases. The CDR3 protein is CASSPLGQGGDTEAFF. The DNA sequence reads TGTGCCAGCAGTCCCCTCGGACAGGGAGGGGACACTGAAGCTTTCTTT.